This T cell receptor beta chain is from a study of read filtering for tumor transcriptome and immune sequencing. Study-wide background: TCR-mapped reads were about 3.5 to 10.27 million with IR-seq versus 85 to 1273 with RNA-seq.

This library used 300 to 500 ng RNA and molecular barcoded adaptors spanning alpha/delta and beta/gamma chains. Each CDR3 protein is one row after TCRdb ran MiXCR on the reads. The top ten clones hold approximately 47% of a sample with 62,000 or so distinct CDR3 sequences, more than 11% of them seen once. Whole-study results and caveats: Correlation between methods rose after single-read clonotypes were removed.

This clonotype was counted ten times or more. The antigen remains unidentified. The source is a donor at least 40 years old with multiple myeloma. The sequenced material came from a population of CD138-negative cells sorted from bone marrow.

The CDR3 spells CSARTLAWGIYEQYF. CDR3 bases: TGCAGTGCTAGAACTTTAGCGTGGGGAATCTACGAGCAGTACTTC. The V and J genes are TRBV20-1 and TRBJ2-7, with TRBD2 as a possible D gene (5 bases). Germline CDR1 and CDR2: DFQATT and SNEGSKA (reference sequence). The CDR3 extends over 15 amino acids. Between the trimmed V and J ends, which lost 2 bases and 3 bases, there was a span of 17 bases.